The present T cell receptor (beta chain) was sequenced within a study of T cell repertoires in cytomegalovirus infection. About the research overall: Signatures in public TCR beta sequences pointed to both CMV infection and matching HLA type.

This clonotype showed up many times. Antigen unknown. The germline V gene encodes CDR1 KGHSH and CDR2 LQKENI. V lost 3 bases to trimming and J lost 8 bases; unmatched junction nucleotides: 2. This CDR3 spans 12 amino acids. Via MiXCR, TCRdb re-called the reads, giving one row per CDR3 protein. The sample has 85,000 to 130,000 distinct CDR3 sequences, 20% to 30% seen once. Notes on the study in general: Ex vivo, HLA-C-restricted CMV-specific TCR beta clonotypes prevailed over the rest of the response. Using cumulative public TCR beta family frequency, the authors identified those who carried CMV together with the relevant HLA.

The source of this sequence is a human donor in good health (CMV status not recorded). Some clones in this sample may be carry-over from other donors' samples. The sample taken for sequencing was CD8+ T cells from PBMCs. The V gene is TRBV18, the J gene TRBJ1-2; 8 nucleotides line up with TRBD1. This chain's CDR3 is CASSPTGEGYTF. The CDR3 DNA sequence: TGTGCCAGCTCACCGACAGGGGAAGGCTACACCTTC.